These T cell receptor beta chains were read from a single sample in a study of Ad26.COV2.S vaccination and SARS-CoV-2 variants. TCRdb keeps only in-frame clones here, not all; method: immunoSEQ multiplex PCR. The sample comprises approximately 400,000 clones, 90% to 95% of which are singletons, and about 3.9% rests with the top ten. Here the sequenced sample was peripheral blood, taken after recovery from COVID-19. These receptors originate from a human donor who had recovered from COVID-19. The CDR3 runs from the conserved cysteine through the conserved F or W. The order of the fields is D gene, J gene, clone size, V gene, CDR3 DNA, CDR3 protein. A D gene is named only where the DNA matches it firmly. Not every row has a clone size; where given, it reads once, few, many or a size class.

TRBD1 TRBJ1-4 - TRBV9 TGTGCCAGCAGCGCCCACGACAGGGAGGTTGAAAAACTGTTTTTT CASSAHDREVEKLFF
TRBD1 TRBJ2-6 once TRBV5-1 TGCGCCAGCAGCTTGTTCGGCGTCTCAGGGGGCGCTTCTGGGGCCAACGTCCTGACTTTC CASSLFGVSGGASGANVLTF
TRBD1 TRBJ1-2 - TRBV9 TGTGCCAGCAGCGTCAGGGGGTCCAACTATGGCTACACCTTC CASSVRGSNYGYTF
- TRBJ2-5 - TRBV7-7 TGTGCTAGCAGCTTACAGTGGGGTTGGCAAGAGACCCAGTACTTC CASSLQWGWQETQYF
- TRBJ2-1 - TRBV5-8 TGTGCCAGCGGCGGCCAAGGGAATGAGCAGTTCTTC CASGGQGNEQFF
TRBD1 TRBJ2-4 - TRBV9 TGTGCCAGCAGCGTAGCGGGACAGGGGGTAGGCATTCAGTACTTC CASSVAGQGVGIQYF
- TRBJ2-3 - TRBV4-1 TGCGCCAGCAGCCTTGCCTGGTTGGGGGCGAACACAGATACGCAGTATTTT CASSLAWLGANTDTQYF
- TRBJ1-1 - TRBV19 TGTGCCAGTCGCCAGGGGCGGAACACTGAAGCTTTCTTT CASRQGRNTEAFF
TRBD2 TRBJ2-1 - TRBV7-9 TGTGCCAGCAGCTCGACTAGCGGGGGGAATAATGAGCAGTTCTTC CASSSTSGGNNEQFF
TRBD2 TRBJ2-5 - TRBV7-8 TGTGCCAGCAGCCCTAGCGGGGGGGCCGAGACCCAGTACTTC CASSPSGGAETQYF
- TRBJ1-1 - TRBV11-2 TGTGCCAGCAGCTTAAGGTGGGTGGAGGGGAACACTGAAGCTTTCTTT CASSLRWVEGNTEAFF
TRBD2 TRBJ2-1 - TRBV4-3 TGCGCCAGCAGCCGTAGCGGGGGGGCGGGCAATGAGCAGTTCTTC CASSRSGGAGNEQFF
- TRBJ2-5 once TRBV4-1 TGCGCCAGCAGCCAAGATTCTCAGGTATCGGAGACCCAGTACTTC CASSQDSQVSETQYF
- TRBJ1-6 - TRBV6-5 TGTGCCAGCACCTGGACAGACCGATCCAATTCACCCCTCCACTTT CASTWTDRSNSPLHF
TRBD2 TRBJ2-1 - TRBV7-9 TGTGCCAGCAGCTCCCGACTAGCGGGGGGCCGCGACAATGAGCAGTTCTTC CASSSRLAGGRDNEQFF
- TRBJ2-3 - TRBV10-1 TGCGCCAGCAGTGAGTCTCTTACTAGGCCAGATACGCAGTATTTT CASSESLTRPDTQYF
- TRBJ1-1 few TRBV7-8 TGTGCCAGCCGGCCCCCTCTGGACACTGAAGCTTTCTTT CASRPPLDTEAFF
- TRBJ1-2 - TRBV29-1 TGCAGCGCCGGGTACCCTAACTATGGCTACACCTTC CSAGYPNYGYTF
- TRBJ1-1 - TRBV11-2 TGTGCCAGCAGCTTATCCGGGGAGGTGAGAACTGAAGCTTTCTTT CASSLSGEVRTEAFF
- TRBJ1-1 - TRBV25-1 TGTGCCAGCGGGAACACTGAAGCTTTCTTT CASGNTEAFF
TRBD1 TRBJ1-5 - TRBV18 TGTGCCAGCTCACCACGAGGGACAGGTCAGCCCCAGCATTTT CASSPRGTGQPQHF
- TRBJ1-6 once TRBV5-1 TGCGCCAGCAGCTTGTATGAGACACAGAATTCACCCCTCCACTTT CASSLYETQNSPLHF
- TRBJ1-6 - TRBV21-1 TGTGCCAGCGGAACCGTCAGGGACAGGGATGAACGGAGTTCACCCCTCCACTTT CASGTVRDRDERSSPLHF
- TRBJ2-1 - TRBV6-5 TGTGCCAGCAGTAACGGGGTGACGTTCTTC CASSNGVTFF
TRBD1 TRBJ1-2 - TRBV12-3/TRBV12-4 TGTGCCAGCAGTCGGGGGACAGACTATGGCTACACCTTC CASSRGTDYGYTF
TRBD1 TRBJ2-6 - TRBV5-1 TGCGCCAGCAGCTTGGCCAAGGGACAGGGAGGCCACTCTGGGGCCAACGTCCTGACTTTC CASSLAKGQGGHSGANVLTF
- TRBJ2-5 once TRBV29-1 TGCAGCGTTGAAACGGGGACCCAGGAGACCCAGTACTTC CSVETGTQETQYF
- TRBJ2-3 - TRBV10-3 TGTGCCACCCTGGGGGGTTTGGGGAACACAGATACGCAGTATTTT CATLGGLGNTDTQYF
TRBD1 TRBJ1-1 - TRBV7-2 TGTGCCAGCAGCTCACAGGGGTACACTGAAGCTTTCTTT CASSSQGYTEAFF
TRBD2 TRBJ2-3 - TRBV11-3 TGTGCCAGCAGCCATAGAGGGCGGGGGGATACGCAGTATTTT CASSHRGRGDTQYF
- TRBJ1-5 - TRBV12-3/TRBV12-4 TGTGCCAGCAGATGGGGGGGCAATCAGCCCCAGCATTTT CASRWGGNQPQHF
- TRBJ2-7 - TRBV5-1 TGCGCCAGCAGCCCCTCTTACACAGGCGACGAGCAGTACTTC CASSPSYTGDEQYF
- TRBJ2-5 - TRBV7-9 TGTGCCAGCAGCAGAGACGGATCCCTCGGGGAGACCCAGTACTTC CASSRDGSLGETQYF
TRBD1 TRBJ1-3 - TRBV18 TGTGCCAGCTCACCTACAGGGGGATCTGGAAACACCATATATTTT CASSPTGGSGNTIYF
- TRBJ1-4 - TRBV5-8 TGTGCCAGCAGCCCAAATGAAAAACTGTTTTTT CASSPNEKLFF
- TRBJ1-4 - TRBV5-6 TGTGCCAGCAGCTTGAGGGGGGCTCGGGCCCTAGGGGAAAAACTGTTTTTT CASSLRGARALGEKLFF
- TRBJ2-1 - TRBV18 TGTGCCAGCTCAAGTCCTAACAATGAGCAGTTCTTC CASSSPNNEQFF
- TRBJ1-4 - TRBV6-5 TGTGCCAGCAGTACCTTGACCGGGAATGAAAAACTGTTTTTT CASSTLTGNEKLFF
- TRBJ1-5 once TRBV19 TGTGCCACTCTGCAACCCAATTGGGTTGGGGTTCAGCCCCAGCATTTT CATLQPNWVGVQPQHF
- TRBJ2-5 once TRBV6-6 TGTGCCAGCAGTTACGTACAGGGCGGACTCCAAGAGACCCAGTACTTC CASSYVQGGLQETQYF
- TRBJ2-7 - TRBV4-1 TGCGCCAGCAGCCAAGGGACAGACTACGAGCAGTACTTC CASSQGTDYEQYF
TRBD2 TRBJ2-3 - TRBV11-1 TGTGCCAGCAGCATCCTGGGGACTAGCAATACAGATACGCAGTATTTT CASSILGTSNTDTQYF
- TRBJ1-2 - TRBV9 TGTGCCAGCAGGCGTGGCTATGGCTACACCTTC CASRRGYGYTF
TRBD2 TRBJ2-3 - TRBV11-2 TGTGCCAGCAGCTTCACGCGGGGGGCCACAGATACGCAGTATTTT CASSFTRGATDTQYF
- TRBJ1-2 - TRBV3-1/TRBV3-2 TGTGCCAGCAGCCAGGTCGGCGGCCGACTTAACTATGGCTACACCTTC CASSQVGGRLNYGYTF
- TRBJ2-7 - TRBV19 TGTGCCAGTAGTATAGGAGGAGGCGAGCAGTACTTC CASSIGGGEQYF
- TRBJ1-1 - TRBV12-3/TRBV12-4 TGTGCCAGCAGTAACGGGGGCACTGAAGCTTTCTTT CASSNGGTEAFF
- TRBJ2-7 - TRBV19 TGTGCCAGTAGTTATTTGGGGGAGTGGGGCTACGAGCAGTACTTC CASSYLGEWGYEQYF
- TRBJ2-7 - TRBV5-5 TGTGCCAGCAGCTCGGTAGGGGTTGAGCAGTACTTC CASSSVGVEQYF
- TRBJ1-5 once TRBV2 TGTGCCAGCAGTGAATCCCGGGGGGAGCAGCCCCAGCATTTT CASSESRGEQPQHF
TRBD2 TRBJ2-3 - TRBV19 TGTGCCAGTAGTATCAATGGTCCTGGAACTAGCGGGGGCGCAGATACGCAGTATTTT CASSINGPGTSGGADTQYF
- TRBJ1-1 - TRBV7-8 TGTGCCAGCAGCCAACACGGGACGGCGAACACTGAAGCTTTCTTT CASSQHGTANTEAFF